These 27 T cell receptor beta chains share one sample of origin, sequenced in a study of blood T cell repertoires in COVID-19. Assay used: immunoSEQ multiplex PCR; TCRdb lists only in-frame clones, some missing. The sample has tens of thousands of clones, about three quarters seen once; the top ten hold roughly 53%. Sequenced: peripheral blood. Every receptor here comes from a human donor in a cohort sampled during active COVID-19.

In DNA form, the CDR3 reads TGTGCCAGCAGTGACTCAGGGGACTCCAGGAATGAGCAGTTCTTC. This translates into CASSDSGDSRNEQFF. V and J are TRBV6-4 and TRBJ2-1; perhaps TRBD2 as D (6 bases). The CDR3 extends over 15 amino acids. Trimming removed 0 bases at V and 7 bases at J, with 13 bases between. The germline CDR1 and CDR2 sequences are MRHNA and SNTAGT.

V and J are TRBV29-1 and TRBJ2-7; 9 bases are shared with TRBD1. Germline V gives CDR1 SQVTM, CDR2 ANQGSEA. The CDR3 sequence is 13 residues long. After removal of 6 bases from V and 6 bases from J, the junction contained 9 bases not matched to a gene. The CDR3 nucleotides are TGCAGCGTGAAGGGACAGGGCCCTACCGAGCAGTACTTC. Encoded protein: CSVKGQGPTEQYF.

This clone was detected only a few times. The chain combines TRBV6-1 with TRBJ2-3; 7 nucleotides agree with TRBD2. CDR1 and CDR2 from the germline V gene are MNHNS and SASEGT. This CDR3 spans 19 amino acids. Trimming cost V 1 base and J 4 bases; bases outside gene matches: 17. DNA for the CDR3: TGTGCCAGCAGTGAAGGCCCCCCTCGGACGCGGGAGCTCTCAGATACGCAGTATTTT. Protein: CASSEGPPRTRELSDTQYF.

The chain carries TRBV5-5 and TRBJ2-1, with 11 positions matching TRBD2. The CDR3 totals 15 residues. J gave up 6 bases and V 4 bases, and 6 bases lay outside the gene matches. The germline V gene has CDR1 SGHKS and CDR2 YYEKEE (reference sequence). CDR3 in DNA: TGTGCCAGCAGCGTTTTGCTAGCGGGAGGCAATGAGCAGTTCTTC. Amino acids: CASSVLLAGGNEQFF.

The chain carries TRBV28 and TRBJ1-2; 10 bases are shared with TRBD1. Trimming took 3 bases from V and 2 from J; bases not matched to a gene: 15. The CDR3 consists of 19 residues. Per the germline V gene, CDR1 is MDHEN and CDR2 is SYDVKM. The DNA for the CDR3 is TGTGCCAGCAGTTTCCAGGGACAGGGGAATTTTGTGGGCAACTATGGCTACACCTTC. Translating it yields CASSFQGQGNFVGNYGYTF.

This chain connects TRBV28 to TRBJ1-1; 7 nucleotides line up with TRBD1. Unmatched junction bases numbered 6, after V lost 9 bases and J lost 2 bases. Per the germline V gene, CDR1 is MDHEN and CDR2 is SYDVKM. The CDR3 contains 13 residues. CDR3 coding DNA: TGTGCCAGTAACAGGGGCCCCAACACTGAAGCTTTCTTT. Translated: CASNRGPNTEAFF.

The CDR3 DNA reads TGTGCCAGCAGCCTGGCGGGACAGGCCTCCTACAATGAGCAGTTCTTC. Translated: CASSLAGQASYNEQFF. The chain recombines TRBV5-4 with TRBJ2-1, with 8 positions matching TRBD1. Germline V gives CDR1 SGHNT, CDR2 YYREEE (reference sequence). J lost 0 bases, V lost 4 bases, and 6 bases had no gene match. The CDR3 runs to 16 residues.

The CDR3 nucleotides read TGTGCCAGCAGCTTCAGGGTTGCTAGCGGGTCCAGCACAGATACGCAGTATTTT. Translating gives CASSFRVASGSSTDTQYF. The genes are TRBV11-2 and TRBJ2-3; 8 nucleotides agree with TRBD2. From germline, CDR1 is SGHAT and CDR2 FQNNGV. After removal of 3 bases from V and 0 bases from J, the junction contained 11 bases not matched to a gene. The CDR3 has 18 residues.

This clone was found once. V is TRBV18 and J is TRBJ2-6; D uncertain. CDR1 and CDR2 from the germline V gene are KGHSH and LQKENI. CDR3 length: 14 amino acids. V lost 3 bases to trimming and J lost 2 bases, with 5 bases between them. CDR3 sequence reads: CASSPQTGANVLTF. The CDR3 bases are TGTGCCAGCTCACCCCAAACTGGGGCCAACGTCCTGACTTTC.

This clone was observed a handful of times. V and J are TRBV7-9 and TRBJ1-2, with 9 bases identical to TRBD1. J was trimmed by 7 bases and V by 5 bases; bases with no gene match: 14. The CDR3 runs to 16 residues. Germline CDR1 SEHNR, CDR2 FQNEAQ (reference sequence). CDR3 protein: CASSGTGGGEASGYTF. DNA of the CDR3: TGTGCCAGCAGCGGAACAGGGGGCGGAGAAGCTAGTGGCTACACCTTC.

The chain is built from TRBV27 and TRBJ1-1, with a tentative D call TRBD1 (5 bases). V was clipped by 4 bases and J by 7 bases, with 10 bases between them. The CDR3 has 12 amino acids. Germline CDR1 and CDR2: MNHEY and SMNVEV (reference sequence). This chain's CDR3 is CASSSRGDEAFF. In DNA form, the CDR3 reads TGTGCCAGCAGTTCTAGGGGCGATGAAGCTTTCTTT.

The V gene is TRBV6-5, the J gene TRBJ2-7, with 9 bases identical to TRBD2. This CDR3 spans 15 amino acids. Germline V gene data show CDR1 as MNHEY and CDR2 as SVGAGI. The V and J ends lost 6 bases and 2 bases, in that order; junction bases with no gene match: 8. The CDR3 protein is CASRTLAGPAYEQYF. In nucleotides, the CDR3 is TGTGCCAGCAGGACCCTAGCGGGACCAGCCTACGAGCAGTACTTC.

This rearrangement joins TRBV28 to TRBJ1-3; TRBD1 agrees at 9 bases. Germline assignment: CDR1 MDHEN and CDR2 SYDVKM. This CDR3 has 15 amino acids. With 8 bases clipped from V and 4 bases from J, the junction kept 9 bases outside the gene matches. CDR3 loop: CASQFGDRAGNTIYF. For the CDR3, the DNA is TGTGCCAGCCAGTTTGGGGACAGGGCGGGAAACACCATATATTTT. The full variable domain, its missing parts supplied by reference TRBV28 and TRBJ1-3, is DVKVTQSSRYLVKRTGEKVFLECVQDMDHENMFWYRQDPGLGLRLIYFSYDVKMKEKGDIPEGYSVSREKKERFSLILESASTNQTSMYLCASQFGDRAGNTIYFGEGSWLTVV.

The chain carries TRBV27 and TRBJ2-2, with unresolved D. Between the trimmed V and J ends, which lost 6 bases and 1 base, there was a span of 3 bases. CDR1 and CDR2 from the germline V gene are MNHEY and SMNVEV (reference sequence). This CDR3 is 12 amino acids long. The CDR3 DNA reads as TGTGCCAGCAGACAGAACACCGGGGAGCTGTTTTTT. Protein: CASRQNTGELFF.

The chain carries TRBV7-3 and TRBJ2-1, with 13 nucleotides matching TRBD2. Germline V gene lookup returns CDR1 SGHTA and CDR2 FQGTGA. CDR3 size: 19 residues. The V gene end was trimmed by 1 base and the J gene end by 0 bases; junction bases not matched to a gene: 6. The CDR3 here is CASSLRGRTSGSSYNEQFF. DNA of the CDR3: TGTGCCAGCAGCTTAAGGGGACGGACTAGCGGGAGCTCCTACAATGAGCAGTTCTTC. The full variable domain, completed using reference TRBV7-3 and TRBJ2-1, is GAGVSQTPSNKVTEKGKYVELRCDPISGHTALYWYRQSLGQGPEFLIYFQGTGAADDSGLPNDRFFAVRPEGSVSTLKIQRTERGDSAVYLCASSLRGRTSGSSYNEQFFGPGTRLTVL.

The chain has TRBV3-1 (or the pseudogene TRBV3-2) and TRBJ2-7, with 10 bases lining up with TRBD2. V lost 5 bases and J lost 2; bases outside the gene matches: 6. Germline V gives CDR1 LGHDT, CDR2 YNNKEL (reference sequence). This CDR3 has 15 amino acids. The CDR3 DNA reads TGTGCCAGCAGCTTCTCTAGCGGGGGTACCTACGAGCAGTACTTC. It codes for CASSFSSGGTYEQYF.

V usage is TRBV18 and J usage is TRBJ1-5; D call uncertain. Germline values: CDR1 KGHSH, CDR2 LQKENI. V dropped 3 bases and J dropped 9 bases, with 12 bases sitting between them. CDR3 size: 13 residues. This CDR3 reads CASSPQRGRPQHF. The CDR3 coding sequence is TGTGCCAGCTCACCCCAACGGGGAAGGCCCCAGCATTTT.

The chain employs TRBV19 and TRBJ2-7; the D gene is possibly TRBD2 (5 bases). This CDR3 has 15 residues. Per germline, CDR1 LNHDA and CDR2 SQIVND (reference sequence). Trimming cost V 6 bases and J 6 bases, with 21 bases left between them. The CDR3 DNA follows: TGTGCCAGTAGCCCCCCCGGACGGGATGGAGGCGAGCAGTACTTC. Translated, it gives CASSPPGRDGGEQYF. Filled out from reference TRBV19 and TRBJ2-7, the complete variable domain reads DGGITQSPKYLFRKEGQNVTLSCEQNLNHDAMYWYRQDPGQGLRLIYYSQIVNDFQKGDIAEGYSVSREKKESFPLTVTSAQKNPTAFYLCASSPPGRDGGEQYFGPGTRLTVT.

In the case of this clone: The junction departs from germline at one end; a sequencing error may be responsible. V usage is TRBV6-5 and J usage is TRBJ2-1; 14 bases match TRBD2. The CDR3 spans 15 residues. Germline CDR1 is MNHEY and CDR2 is SVGAGI. As DNA, the CDR3 is TGTGCCAGCAGTTACTCGACTAGCGGGAGGGCCAGTGCTCTCTTC. Translated, it gives CASSYSTSGRASALF.

V and J are TRBV28 and TRBJ2-5; 9 bases agree with TRBD2. V trimming: 2 bases; J trimming: 1 base; junction bases outside the gene matches: 2. CDR1 and CDR2 from the germline V gene are MDHEN and SYDVKM. The CDR3 spans 15 residues. The CDR3 coding sequence is TGTGCCAGCAGTTTACGGACTAGCGTCCAAGAGACCCAGTACTTC. Translation gives CASSLRTSVQETQYF.

The V call is TRBV29-1, the J call TRBJ2-7, with 11 bases aligning to TRBD2. Germline trimming cut 6 bases from V and 1 base from J; bases unmatched to any gene: 5. Germline assignment: CDR1 SQVTM and CDR2 ANQGSEA. This CDR3 is 14 amino acids long. The CDR3 nucleotides are TGCAGCGTCTCGGGGACTAGCGGATCCTACGAGCAGTACTTC. Residues: CSVSGTSGSYEQYF.

This sequence joins TRBV28 and TRBJ2-1; 9 nucleotides agree with TRBD2. Germline-derived CDR1 and CDR2 are MDHEN and SYDVKM. This CDR3 contains 16 residues. J gave up 4 bases and V 2 bases, and 6 bases lay outside the gene matches. The CDR3 DNA reads TGTGCCAGCAGTTTAGTCGCTAGCGGGGCGTACAATGAGCAGTTCTTC. It encodes CASSLVASGAYNEQFF.

The rearrangement uses TRBV7-9 and TRBJ1-3; D uncertain. Trimming pared 5 bases from V and 0 bases from J, leaving 11 bases between. The CDR3 loop spans 15 amino acids. Germline-derived CDR1 and CDR2 are SEHNR and FQNEAQ (reference sequence). CDR3 DNA sequence: TGTGCCAGCAGCCCACCACGGGGCTCTGGAAACACCATATATTTT. It specifies CASSPPRGSGNTIYF. The whole variable domain, remainder taken from reference TRBV7-9 and TRBJ1-3, is DTGVSQNPRHKITKRGQNVTFRCDPISEHNRLYWYRQTLGQGPEFLTYFQNEAQLEKSRLLSDRFSAERPKGSFSTLEIQRTEQGDSAMYLCASSPPRGSGNTIYFGEGSWLTVV.

In this sample, this clone turned up once. The rearrangement links TRBV28 to TRBJ2-7; possible D gene TRBD1, 6 bases. The V gene lost 3 bases and the J gene lost 3 bases, with 9 bases spanning the gap. Germline loops: CDR1 MDHEN, CDR2 SYDVKM. The CDR3 extends over 13 amino acids. DNA of the CDR3: TGTGCCAGCAGTTTTGGGGGCGTCTACGAGCAGTACTTC. The encoded protein is CASSFGGVYEQYF.

This sequence joins TRBV7-2 and TRBJ2-4; 10 nucleotides match TRBD2. J lost 2 bases, V lost 5 bases, and 12 bases had no gene match. The CDR3 is 18 residues long. From germline, CDR1 is SGHTA and CDR2 FQGNSA. The CDR3 loop is CASSGKAGGPSSKNIQYF. As DNA, the CDR3 is TGTGCCAGCAGCGGAAAAGCGGGAGGGCCCTCTTCCAAAAACATTCAGTACTTC.

V gene TRBV6-5 combines with J gene TRBJ1-5; 9 bases are shared with TRBD1. J lost 4 bases, V lost 5 bases, and 3 bases had no gene match. This CDR3 has 14 amino acids. From germline, CDR1 is MNHEY and CDR2 SVGAGI. This CDR3 is CASSTGTGNQPQHF. The DNA of the CDR3 is TGTGCCAGCAGTACCGGGACAGGGAATCAGCCCCAGCATTTT.

This clone was picked up many times. The rearrangement joins TRBV27 to TRBJ2-5; 7 nucleotides agree with TRBD2. The germline CDR1 and CDR2 sequences are MNHEY and SMNVEV (reference sequence). The CDR3 is 14 residues long. V gave up 8 bases and J gave up 5 bases; unmatched junction bases: 11. Here the CDR3 reads CASAAGAPQETQYF. CDR3 sequence (DNA): TGTGCCAGCGCCGCGGGAGCGCCCCAGGAGACCCAGTACTTC.